The rows below give T cell receptor beta chains drawn from one sample of a study of lymphopenia after photon versus proton radiotherapy. The data were produced by immunoSEQ multiplex PCR, yet TCRdb's version contains in-frame clones alone and is incomplete. The sample shows under 70,000 clones, less than 95% of them seen only once. The input for sequencing was peripheral blood, taken from a patient treated with photon-based radiotherapy. The receptors derive from a woman between 40 and 55 years old with cholangiocarcinoma. The CDR3 runs from the conserved cysteine through the conserved F or W. A D gene is named only where the DNA matches it firmly. Clone size is shown for a subset of rows, as once, few, many or a class of expanded clone.

TRBV5-5,NA,NA,TRBJ1-5,CASSPGGAVNQPQHF,TGTGCCAGCAGTCCTGGGGGGGCAGTTAATCAGCCCCAGCATTTT
TRBV9,NA,TRBD1,TRBJ2-7,CASSGGQRYEQYF,TGTGCCAGCAGCGGGGGACAGCGCTACGAGCAGTACTTC
TRBV19,once,TRBD1,TRBJ1-5,CASSIDQGDSGFQPQHF,TGTGCCAGTAGTATAGATCAGGGGGATTCGGGGTTTCAGCCCCAGCATTTT
TRBV28,NA,NA,TRBJ2-7,CASRAGQRIYEQYF,TGTGCCAGCAGGGCGGGACAGCGGATCTACGAGCAGTACTTC
TRBV10-3,NA,NA,TRBJ2-3,CAISLVSTDTQYF,TGTGCCATCAGTCTAGTTAGCACAGATACGCAGTATTTT
TRBV28,NA,NA,TRBJ1-5,CASSKGHWNQPQHF,TGTGCCAGCAGTAAGGGGCACTGGAATCAGCCCCAGCATTTT
TRBV19,NA,NA,TRBJ2-3,CASRDSGTDTQYF,TGTGCCAGTAGGGACAGCGGCACAGATACGCAGTATTTT
TRBV5-1,NA,NA,TRBJ1-1,CASSLGTANTEAFF,TGCGCCAGCAGCTTGGGGACAGCGAACACTGAAGCTTTCTTT
TRBV7-6,NA,TRBD2,TRBJ2-1,CASSLASGSSYNEQFF,TGTGCCAGCAGCCTAGCTAGCGGGAGCTCCTACAATGAGCAGTTCTTC
TRBV2,NA,TRBD1,TRBJ2-1,CASSDTGGRDEQFF,TGTGCCAGCAGTGACACAGGGGGGCGGGATGAGCAGTTCTTC
TRBV10-3,NA,NA,TRBJ1-2,CAISDSGQRRYGYTF,TGTGCCATCAGTGATTCCGGGCAGCGACGCTATGGCTACACCTTC
TRBV28,NA,NA,TRBJ2-5,CASRPPAGSQETQYF,TGTGCCAGCAGACCCCCCGCGGGGTCGCAAGAGACCCAGTACTTC
TRBV2,NA,NA,TRBJ2-7,CASNSGGLYSYEQYF,TGTGCCAGTAATTCCGGGGGCCTTTACTCCTACGAGCAGTACTTC
TRBV11-2,NA,NA,TRBJ2-7,CASSLGGLGGEQYF,TGTGCCAGCAGCTTAGGAGGGTTAGGGGGAGAGCAGTACTTC
TRBV9,NA,NA,TRBJ1-6,CASSGGGGMNNSPLHF,TGTGCCAGCAGCGGGGGAGGGGGAATGAATAATTCACCCCTCCACTTT
TRBV5-6,NA,NA,TRBJ1-1,CASSLSQEAFF,TGTGCCAGCAGCTTGAGCCAGGAGGCTTTCTTT
TRBV28,once,NA,TRBJ2-7,CASSLSLTGRGHEQYF,TGTGCCAGCAGTTTGTCATTAACAGGGAGGGGACACGAGCAGTACTTC
TRBV5-1,NA,NA,TRBJ2-3,CASSLVGPSTDTQYF,TGCGCCAGCAGCTTGGTGGGGCCAAGCACAGATACGCAGTATTTT
TRBV11-3,NA,NA,TRBJ1-5,CASSFAVQTERGNQPQHF,TGTGCCAGCAGCTTTGCGGTTCAGACTGAAAGGGGCAATCAGCCCCAGCATTTT
TRBV4-3,NA,NA,TRBJ2-1,CASSQTRVSYNEQFF,TGCGCCAGCAGCCAGACGCGAGTCTCCTACAATGAGCAGTTCTTC
TRBV5-1,NA,NA,TRBJ1-6,CASSLDGDSSYNSPLHF,TGCGCCAGCAGCTTGGACGGGGATAGCTCCTATAATTCACCCCTCCACTTT
TRBV7-9,NA,NA,TRBJ2-6,CASGRYSGANVLTF,TGTGCCAGCGGTCGCTACTCTGGGGCCAACGTCCTGACTTTC
TRBV28,NA,NA,TRBJ1-1,CASSFQRKNTEAFF,TGTGCCAGCAGTTTTCAGAGGAAGAACACTGAAGCTTTCTTT
TRBV28,few,NA,TRBJ1-1,CASSSPWSRRGRLNTEAFF,TGTGCCAGCAGTTCCCCCTGGAGTCGCCGGGGTCGGTTGAACACTGAAGCTTTCTTT
TRBV19,NA,TRBD1,TRBJ2-7,CASAGTGGISEQYF,TGTGCCAGCGCCGGGACAGGGGGCATCTCCGAGCAGTACTTC
TRBV7-9,NA,NA,TRBJ2-6,CASSQAGSGANVLTF,TGTGCCAGCAGCCAGGCAGGCTCTGGGGCCAACGTCCTGACTTTC
TRBV28,NA,NA,TRBJ1-1,CASSFIRSSHTEAFF,TGTGCCAGCAGTTTTATCCGCTCATCGCACACTGAAGCTTTCTTT
TRBV4-1,NA,NA,TRBJ1-2,CASSQGESRGGYTF,TGCGCCAGCAGCCAAGGGGAGAGCAGAGGTGGCTACACCTTC
TRBV18,NA,TRBD1,TRBJ1-1,CASSPDRADTEAFF,TGTGCCAGCTCGCCGGACAGGGCGGACACTGAAGCTTTCTTT
TRBV30,NA,NA,TRBJ2-7,CAWARDSRDEQYF,TGTGCCTGGGCAAGGGACTCACGGGACGAGCAGTACTTC
TRBV6-4,NA,TRBD1,TRBJ1-2,CASSDSPGGGYGYTF,TGTGCCAGCAGTGACTCCCCAGGGGGCGGCTATGGCTACACCTTC
TRBV6-1,NA,NA,TRBJ1-1,CASSEMAPPTEAFF,TGTGCCAGCAGTGAAATGGCGCCTCCCACTGAAGCTTTCTTT
TRBV19,NA,NA,TRBJ1-3,CASRPLGGIRNTIYF,TGTGCCAGTAGACCTCTAGGTGGAATAAGAAACACCATATATTTT
TRBV27,NA,NA,TRBJ1-5,CASGGNQPQHF,TGTGCCAGCGGGGGCAATCAGCCCCAGCATTTT
TRBV6-5,NA,NA,TRBJ2-7,CASSFSRDPAYEQYF,TGTGCCAGCAGTTTCTCCCGGGACCCAGCCTACGAGCAGTACTTC
TRBV6-6,NA,TRBD1,TRBJ1-1,CASRDRVNTEAFF,TGTGCCAGCAGGGACAGGGTGAACACTGAAGCTTTCTTT
TRBV18,NA,NA,TRBJ2-7,CASSPQGPGAEQYF,TGTGCCAGCTCACCACAGGGGCCCGGGGCCGAGCAGTACTTC
TRBV7-6,NA,NA,TRBJ2-1,CASSLSTLQGEGQFF,TGTGCCAGCAGCCTGTCGACGCTACAGGGAGAGGGGCAGTTCTTC
TRBV7-9,NA,NA,TRBJ1-2,CASSLRGGATNYGYTF,TGTGCCAGCAGCTTACGGGGGGGAGCCACTAACTATGGCTACACCTTC
TRBV19,NA,NA,TRBJ1-3,CASKGVGLGGNTIYF,TGTGCCAGTAAGGGGGTCGGACTGGGTGGAAACACCATATATTTT
TRBV19,once,TRBD1,TRBJ2-1,CASSIGTGTFF,TGTGCCAGTAGTATAGGGACAGGGACCTTCTTC
TRBV5-1,NA,NA,TRBJ2-1,CASSRGIKEQFF,TGCGCCAGCAGTAGGGGGATTAAGGAGCAGTTCTTC
TRBV14,NA,NA,TRBJ1-6,CASSQDLGPPLHF,TGTGCCAGCAGCCAAGATCTTGGTCCACCCCTCCACTTT
TRBV18,once,NA,TRBJ2-5,CASSLGHDRRAQYF,TGTGCCAGCTCACTGGGACACGATAGAAGGGCCCAGTACTTC
TRBV25-1,NA,NA,TRBJ2-1,CASSEYAGDEQFF,TGTGCCAGCAGTGAATACGCAGGAGATGAGCAGTTCTTC
TRBV19,once,NA,TRBJ2-7,CASSGPSFYEQYF,TGTGCCAGTAGTGGGCCCTCCTTCTACGAGCAGTACTTC
TRBV9,NA,TRBD2,TRBJ2-1,CASSETGLASNEQFF,TGTGCCAGCAGCGAGACGGGACTAGCCTCTAATGAGCAGTTCTTC
TRBV28,NA,TRBD1,TRBJ1-3,CASSLPGQGPGNTIYF,TGTGCCAGCAGTTTACCGGGACAGGGGCCCGGAAACACCATATATTTT
TRBV29-1,NA,NA,TRBJ1-3,CSVAVSSGNTIYF,TGCAGCGTTGCGGTCAGCTCTGGAAACACCATATATTTT
TRBV9,NA,TRBD1,TRBJ1-1,CASSAQGASTEAFF,TGTGCCAGCAGCGCACAGGGGGCCTCTACTGAAGCTTTCTTT
TRBV7-2,once,TRBD2,TRBJ2-2,CASSLRWAGDYTGELFF,TGTGCCAGCAGCTTAAGATGGGCGGGGGACTACACCGGGGAGCTGTTTTTT